This T cell receptor (beta chain) was captured by sequencing in a study of T cells after yellow fever vaccination. This clonotype showed up just a few times. TCRdb redid the calling of the 5' RACE reads with MiXCR, one entry per CDR3 protein. Of about 350,000 distinct CDR3 sequences listed, roughly 8.3% are singletons. Specimen: PBMCs, collected approximately 40 days after the first yellow fever vaccination. This sequence originates from a young man who received the YFV17D yellow fever vaccine.

The CDR3 DNA reads TGTGCCAGCAGCTTAGGACAGTCTCAGCCCCAGCATTTT. Protein: CASSLGQSQPQHF. The J gene is TRBJ1-5, the V gene TRBV7-2, with D perhaps matching TRBD1 (5 bases). The CDR3 has 13 residues. Per germline, CDR1 SGHTA and CDR2 FQGNSA. V gave up 1 base and J gave up 6 bases, with 7 bases separating them.